This T cell receptor beta chain came from a study of spatial heterogeneity in lung cancer (dated by TCRdb to the late 2010s). Study-level background: Beta-chain transcripts were consistently detected in greater numbers than alpha-chain transcripts, which likely reflected higher beta-chain transcript abundance. Nonsynonymous mutation counts, determined by whole-exome sequencing of tumor tissue, were related to features of the TCR repertoire. In non-small cell lung cancer, the study quantitatively compared TCR alpha and beta repertoires across several tumor regions, matched nontumor lung, and blood. At surgery, both alpha and beta chains were TCR-sequenced in about 200 tumor regions, approximately 64 matched nontumor lung samples and some 60 PBMC samples. In the raw uncorrected reads, each unique combination of TCR and UMI appeared on average more than ten times.

At the junction V is shortened by 5 bases and J by 2 bases, with 13 bases in between. Measured from the cysteine to the phenylalanine, the CDR3 is 15 residues long. The DNA shown is the 45-base CDR3, in frame from base 1. Taken from the germline V gene, the CDR1 and CDR2 loops are MNHEY and SVGEGT. Library construction relied on 5' RACE. Sequencing took place on a NextSeq 500. In the TCR library protocol, a unique molecular identifier was attached to each TCR cDNA molecule so that PCR and sequencing errors could be corrected. The authors' pipeline ran thus. Decombinator tools were used for TCR identification, UMI-based error correction and CDR3 extraction. TCRs above a frequency of 2 per 1,000, corresponding to the top 1% of the tumor frequency distribution, were defined as expanded. Each repertoire was subsampled 100 times to 5,000 TCRs, after which Renyi diversity was computed with the R vegan package. CDR3 similarity networks were constructed using string-kernel similarity of amino acid triplets, with links drawn between CDR3s whose pairwise similarity was above 0.82. The public reads were run again by TCRdb, first through fastp at Q25 and then through MiXCR, and only productive beta chains were kept. Every CDR3 protein is listed once, alongside the most common genes and DNA of its rows. In this record, the V and J calls reflect TCRdb's handling and not the investigators' own analysis. The sample data list approximately 38,000 distinct CDR3 sequences, and 5.8% of these were observed just once. The top ten clonotypes cover roughly 10% of the sample.

In light of the paper, this sample's time point label describes: sample taken at primary tumor resection. Whole RNA extracted from tumor and nontumor lung tissue, or from cryopreserved PBMC samples, was used for TCR sequencing without cell sorting. Donors were 72 patients with early-stage, untreated non-small cell lung cancer from the lung TRACERx cohort. A patient was chosen for TCR sequencing only when enough RNA was available from at least two tumor regions. General conclusions and limits of the study: Ubiquitous expanded tumor TCRs were found in blood more often at tumor resection than at routine follow-up. Confirming at a functional level the hypothesis that regional TCRs recognize regional mutations was considered to require additional single-cell paired TCR alpha and beta sequencing.

Turning to this clonotype: Its antigen is still unknown. Base quality data are lacking; no much larger clone is found one base away.

The rearrangement joined TRBV6-2 or TRBV6-3 to TRBJ2-1; the D gene remains uncertain. Sequenced here: PBMCs, sampled at surgery. The sequence was collected from a male donor with early-stage non-small cell lung cancer. The CDR3 protein: CASSPGRTPYNEQFF. The base sequence is TGTGCCAGCAGTCCCGGAAGGACCCCCTACAATGAGCAGTTCTTC.